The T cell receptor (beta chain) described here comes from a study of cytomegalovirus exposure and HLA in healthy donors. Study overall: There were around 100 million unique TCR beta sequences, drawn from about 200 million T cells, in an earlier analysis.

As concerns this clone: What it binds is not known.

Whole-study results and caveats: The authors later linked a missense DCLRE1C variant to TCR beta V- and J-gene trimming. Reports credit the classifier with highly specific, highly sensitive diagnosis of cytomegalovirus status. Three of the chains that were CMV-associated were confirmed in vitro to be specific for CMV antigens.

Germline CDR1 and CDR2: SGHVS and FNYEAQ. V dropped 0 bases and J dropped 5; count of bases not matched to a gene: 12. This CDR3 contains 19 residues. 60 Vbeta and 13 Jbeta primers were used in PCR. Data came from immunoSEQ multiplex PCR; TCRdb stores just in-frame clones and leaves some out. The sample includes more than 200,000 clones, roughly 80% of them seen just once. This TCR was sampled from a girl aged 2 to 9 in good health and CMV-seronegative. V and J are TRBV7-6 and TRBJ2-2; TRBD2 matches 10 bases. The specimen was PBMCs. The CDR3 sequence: CASSLAGPLLAGPTGELFF. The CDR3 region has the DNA TGTGCCAGCAGCTTAGCCGGGCCGTTACTAGCGGGACCAACCGGGGAGCTGTTTTTT.